Listed below are T cell receptor beta chains from one sample, sequenced in a study of cytomegalovirus exposure and HLA in healthy donors. This table comes from immunoSEQ multiplex PCR, and its TCRdb copy is limited to in-frame clones, with some not included. This table has around 110,000 clones, around 81% appearing once. The sequenced sample was PBMCs. Receptors were obtained from a woman younger than 45 in good health and CMV-seronegative. Both conserved end residues are part of each CDR3. The D gene is left open where the match is weak. For some rows the clone size is stated as once, few or many, or as a class when expanded; others skip it.

>NA|TRBJ1-5|NA|TRBV21-1
CASSKLQGLSNQPQHF
TGTGCCAGCAGCAAATTACAGGGGTTGAGCAATCAGCCCCAGCATTTT
>once|TRBJ2-3|TRBD1|TRBV7-9
CASSPGQGTDTQYF
TGTGCCAGCAGCCCCGGACAGGGCACAGATACGCAGTATTTT
>NA|TRBJ2-7|TRBD2|TRBV7-2
CASSLTSGMREQYF
TGTGCCAGCAGCTTAACTAGCGGGATGCGGGAGCAGTACTTC
>few|TRBJ2-7|NA|TRBV7-9
CASSWDTYEQYF
TGTGCCAGCAGCTGGGACACCTACGAGCAGTACTTC
>few|TRBJ2-3|TRBD2|TRBV2
CASNREVTDTQYF
TGTGCCAGCAACCGGGAGGTCACAGATACGCAGTATTTT
>NA|TRBJ1-1|NA|TRBV27
CASSKTEDSFYTEAFF
TGTGCCAGCAGCAAGACGGAGGACAGCTTTTACACTGAAGCTTTCTTT
>few|TRBJ1-1|NA|TRBV2
CASRWAKNTEAFF
TGTGCCAGCAGATGGGCCAAGAACACTGAAGCTTTCTTT
>NA|TRBJ1-3|TRBD1|TRBV5-6
CASSMGTGGPSGNTIYF
TGTGCCAGCAGCATGGGGACAGGAGGGCCCTCTGGAAACACCATATATTTT
>few|TRBJ2-3|NA|TRBV5-4
CASSPQRDGTDTQYF
TGTGCCAGCAGCCCCCAGCGAGACGGAACAGATACGCAGTATTTT
>NA|TRBJ1-1|NA|TRBV5-5
CASSLGQGGTEAFF
TGTGCCAGCAGCTTGGGCCAGGGAGGGACTGAAGCTTTCTTT
>few|TRBJ1-2|NA|TRBV5-8
CASSLTDSLYGYTF
TGTGCCAGCAGCTTGACTGACAGCCTCTATGGCTACACCTTC
>NA|TRBJ2-7|TRBD2|TRBV5-8
CASSYREGMGRYEQYF
TGTGCCAGCAGCTACCGGGAGGGAATGGGAAGATACGAGCAGTACTTC
>NA|TRBJ2-7|TRBD2|TRBV7-8
CASSAVGLAGTDAYEQYF
TGTGCCAGCAGCGCCGTAGGACTAGCGGGCACCGATGCCTACGAGCAGTACTTC
>NA|TRBJ1-5|NA|TRBV6-6
CASSSNQPQHF
TGTGCCAGCAGCTCGAATCAGCCCCAGCATTTT
>once|TRBJ2-1|NA|TRBV11-2
CASSPVEGNEQFF
TGTGCCAGCAGCCCCGTGGAGGGGAATGAGCAGTTCTTC
>NA|TRBJ2-7|TRBD2|TRBV28
CASRSGSYGEQYF
TGTGCCAGCAGGAGCGGGAGCTATGGCGAGCAGTACTTC
>few|TRBJ1-5|NA|TRBV7-2
CASSVGQNQPQHF
TGTGCCAGCAGTGTGGGGCAGAATCAGCCCCAGCATTTT
>NA|TRBJ2-7|TRBD2|TRBV5-4
CASRGGLAATYEQYF
TGTGCCAGCAGGGGCGGACTAGCCGCGACCTACGAGCAGTACTTC
>NA|TRBJ1-3|NA|TRBV19
CASTQGSSGNTIYF
TGTGCCAGTACACAGGGTTCCTCTGGAAACACCATATATTTT
>NA|TRBJ2-7|NA|TRBV28
CASSGRDSYEQYF
TGTGCCAGCAGTGGCAGGGACTCCTACGAGCAGTACTTC
>NA|TRBJ2-1|TRBD2|TRBV9
CASTIELAAYTEQFF
TGTGCCAGCACTATCGAACTAGCGGCGTACACTGAGCAGTTCTTC
>NA|TRBJ2-7|TRBD1|TRBV6-1
CATPGQTVYEQYF
TGTGCCACCCCGGGACAGACTGTATACGAGCAGTACTTC
>once|TRBJ2-7|NA|TRBV15
CATSRDMGDTPYEQYF
TGTGCCACCAGCAGAGATATGGGGGACACCCCCTACGAGCAGTACTTC
>NA|TRBJ2-1|NA|TRBV5-1
CASSLGMSTLEGMNEQFF
TGCGCCAGCAGCTTGGGAATGTCTACCCTTGAGGGTATGAATGAGCAGTTCTTC
>once|TRBJ2-7|NA|TRBV5-6
CASNILSGANYERYF
TGTGCCAGCAACATTTTATCAGGGGCTAACTACGAGCGGTACTTC
>NA|TRBJ2-5|NA|TRBV23-1
CASTHRGRTQYF
TGCGCCAGCACCCACCGAGGGCGGACCCAGTACTTC
>NA|TRBJ2-6|NA|TRBV7-9
CASSLAANVLTF
TGTGCCAGCAGCCTGGCGGCCAACGTCCTGACTTTC
>NA|TRBJ1-2|TRBD1|TRBV9
CASSVASQGYGYTF
TGTGCCAGCAGCGTAGCGTCACAGGGGTATGGCTACACCTTC
>NA|TRBJ1-5|TRBD1|TRBV28
CASSPTGGRGQPQHF
TGTGCCAGCAGTCCGACAGGGGGAAGGGGCCAGCCCCAGCATTTT
>NA|TRBJ2-2|NA|TRBV10-2
CAGGNTGELFF
TGCGCCGGGGGCAACACCGGGGAGCTGTTTTTT
>NA|TRBJ2-5|NA|TRBV27
CASGPRAGGQETQYF
TGTGCCAGCGGCCCGAGGGCAGGGGGGCAAGAGACCCAGTACTTC
>NA|TRBJ2-7|NA|TRBV28
CASSHPGRYEQYF
TGTGCCAGCAGTCATCCAGGGCGGTACGAGCAGTACTTC
>NA|TRBJ2-7|TRBD2|TRBV18
CASSPDRRREGLGGREQYF
TGTGCCAGCTCACCCGATAGAAGGCGGGAGGGCCTAGGGGGTCGCGAGCAGTACTTC
>NA|TRBJ2-7|NA|TRBV7-6
CASSPRRSSYEQYF
TGTGCCAGCAGCCCCCGGAGGAGCTCCTACGAGCAGTACTTC
>NA|TRBJ1-1|TRBD1|TRBV18
CASSTGTENTEAFF
TGTGCCAGCTCAACCGGGACAGAGAACACTGAAGCTTTCTTT
>NA|TRBJ1-1|TRBD1|TRBV2
CASSGGLGQGYTEAFF
TGTGCCAGCAGTGGCGGCTTAGGACAGGGTTACACTGAAGCTTTCTTT
>NA|TRBJ2-1|TRBD1|TRBV15
CATSATGGENYYNEQFF
TGTGCCACCAGCGCCACAGGGGGCGAAAACTATTACAATGAGCAGTTCTTC
>NA|TRBJ2-1|TRBD2|TRBV15
CATSRDSGGGQFF
TGTGCCACCAGCAGAGATTCCGGGGGGGGGCAGTTCTTC
>NA|TRBJ1-5|NA|TRBV5-4
CASSQDINNQPQHF
TGTGCCAGCAGCCAGGACATTAACAATCAGCCCCAGCATTTT
>NA|TRBJ2-7|NA|TRBV5-1
CASSLSGHEQYF
TGCGCCAGCAGCTTGAGCGGGCACGAGCAGTACTTC
>NA|TRBJ2-7|NA|TRBV14
CASSLQHYEQYF
TGTGCCAGCAGCCTGCAACATTACGAGCAGTACTTC
>NA|TRBJ2-7|TRBD2|TRBV19
CASSIESGRIYEQYF
TGTGCCAGTAGTATAGAAAGCGGGAGGATCTACGAGCAGTACTTC
>NA|TRBJ2-1|TRBD2|TRBV7-9
CASKTTGLVLHNEQFF
TGTGCCAGCAAGACCACGGGACTAGTTCTACACAATGAGCAGTTCTTC
>NA|TRBJ1-1|TRBD1|TRBV2
CASRGTGRNTEAFF
TGTGCCAGCAGGGGGACAGGGCGGAACACTGAAGCTTTCTTT
>NA|TRBJ2-4|NA|TRBV21-1
CASYSRGRNIQYF
TGTGCCAGTTACTCCAGGGGCAGAAACATTCAGTACTTC
>once|TRBJ2-1|TRBD1|TRBV10-3
CAISESRGTDNEQFF
TGTGCCATCAGTGAGTCGAGGGGGACAGACAATGAGCAGTTCTTC
>NA|TRBJ1-5|TRBD1|TRBV4-1
CASSSGDSHNQPQHF
TGCGCCAGCAGCTCGGGGGACAGTCACAATCAGCCCCAGCATTTT
>NA|TRBJ2-1|NA|TRBV15
CATSRDPGSPGNEQFF
TGTGCCACCAGCAGAGATCCGGGATCTCCGGGCAATGAGCAGTTCTTC